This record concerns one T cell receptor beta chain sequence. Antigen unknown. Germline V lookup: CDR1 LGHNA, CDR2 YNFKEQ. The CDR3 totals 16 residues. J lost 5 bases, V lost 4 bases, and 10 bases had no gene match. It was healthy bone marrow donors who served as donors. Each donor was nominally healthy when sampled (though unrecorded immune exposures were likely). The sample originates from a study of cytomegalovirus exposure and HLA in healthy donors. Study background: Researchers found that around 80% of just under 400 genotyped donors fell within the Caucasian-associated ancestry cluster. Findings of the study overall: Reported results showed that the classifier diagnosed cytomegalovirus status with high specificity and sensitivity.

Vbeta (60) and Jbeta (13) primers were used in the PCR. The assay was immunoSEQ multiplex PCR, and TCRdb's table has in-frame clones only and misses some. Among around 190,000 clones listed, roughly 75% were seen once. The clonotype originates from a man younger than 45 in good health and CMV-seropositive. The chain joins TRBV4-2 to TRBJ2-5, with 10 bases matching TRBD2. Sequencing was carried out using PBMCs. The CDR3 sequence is CASSPGGSGRGETQYF. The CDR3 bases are TGTGCCAGCAGCCCAGGCGGGAGCGGGAGGGGGGAGACCCAGTACTTC.